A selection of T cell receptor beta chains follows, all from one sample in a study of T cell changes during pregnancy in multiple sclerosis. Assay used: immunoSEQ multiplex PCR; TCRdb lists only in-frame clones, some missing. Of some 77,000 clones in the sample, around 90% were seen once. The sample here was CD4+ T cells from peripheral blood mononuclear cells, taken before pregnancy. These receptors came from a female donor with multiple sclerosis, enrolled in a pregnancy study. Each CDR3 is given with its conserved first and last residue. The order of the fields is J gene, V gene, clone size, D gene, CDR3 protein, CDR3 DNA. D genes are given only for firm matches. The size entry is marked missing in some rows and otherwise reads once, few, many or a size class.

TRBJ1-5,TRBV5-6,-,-,CASSSGQPGNQPQHF,TGTGCCAGCAGCTCCGGACAGCCTGGCAATCAGCCCCAGCATTTT
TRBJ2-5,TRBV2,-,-,CASSVSFQETQYF,TGTGCCAGCAGTGTATCTTTCCAGGAGACCCAGTACTTC
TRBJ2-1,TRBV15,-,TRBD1,CATSKTKDRENEQFF,TGTGCCACCAGCAAGACCAAGGACAGGGAAAATGAGCAGTTCTTC
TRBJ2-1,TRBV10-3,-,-,CAISEGQVKQNEQFF,TGTGCCATCAGTGAGGGCCAGGTAAAACAGAATGAGCAGTTCTTC
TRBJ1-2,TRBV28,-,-,CASKEDRNYGYTF,TGTGCCAGCAAGGAAGACAGAAACTATGGCTACACCTTC
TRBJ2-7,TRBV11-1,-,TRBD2,CASSPYFRGVYEQYF,TGTGCCAGCAGCCCTTACTTCCGGGGGGTTTACGAGCAGTACTTC
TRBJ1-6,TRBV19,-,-,CASSTTGNSPLHF,TGTGCCAGTAGTACAACAGGGAATTCACCCCTCCACTTT
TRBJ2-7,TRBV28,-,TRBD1,CASSKTGGTYEQYF,TGTGCCAGCAGTAAAACAGGGGGGACCTACGAGCAGTACTTC
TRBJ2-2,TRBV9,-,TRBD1,CASNGQGLGGELFF,TGTGCCAGCAACGGACAGGGGTTAGGCGGGGAGCTGTTTTTT
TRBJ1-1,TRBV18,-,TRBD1,CASSPDRGNTEAFF,TGTGCCAGCTCACCAGACAGGGGGAACACTGAAGCTTTCTTT
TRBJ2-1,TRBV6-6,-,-,CASSFYGGPYNEQFF,TGTGCCAGCAGTTTCTACGGGGGGCCCTACAATGAGCAGTTCTTC
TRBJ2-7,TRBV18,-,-,CASSPRAIYEQYF,TGTGCCAGCTCACCCAGGGCGATATACGAGCAGTACTTC
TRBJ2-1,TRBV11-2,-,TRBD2,CASSPRTSGAYNEQFF,TGTGCCAGCAGCCCCCGAACTAGCGGAGCCTACAATGAGCAGTTCTTC
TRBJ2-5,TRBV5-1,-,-,CASSPLASTQETQYF,TGCGCCAGCAGCCCTTTAGCGTCTACACAAGAGACCCAGTACTTC
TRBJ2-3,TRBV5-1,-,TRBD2,CASSLRLAASTDTQYF,TGCGCCAGCAGCCTAAGACTAGCCGCTAGCACAGATACGCAGTATTTT
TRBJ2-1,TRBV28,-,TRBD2,CASSLASSGRLSMAQFF,TGTGCCAGCAGTTTAGCGTCTAGCGGGAGATTATCGATGGCGCAGTTCTTC
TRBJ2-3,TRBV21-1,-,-,CASSKTGGTTDTQYF,TGTGCCAGCAGCAAAACGGGGGGGACCACAGATACGCAGTATTTT
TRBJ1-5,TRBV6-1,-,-,CASRQASGQPQHF,TGTGCCAGCAGGCAAGCTTCCGGTCAGCCCCAGCATTTT
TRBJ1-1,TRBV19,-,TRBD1,CASSPRTGFTEAFF,TGTGCCAGTAGTCCAAGGACAGGGTTCACTGAAGCTTTCTTT
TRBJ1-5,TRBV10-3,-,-,CAIRGAGEQPQHF,TGTGCCATCAGGGGGGCAGGGGAACAGCCCCAGCATTTT
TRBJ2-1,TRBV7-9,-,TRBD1,CASSPDRDANNEQFF,TGTGCCAGCAGTCCTGACAGGGATGCCAACAATGAGCAGTTCTTC
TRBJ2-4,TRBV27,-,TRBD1,CASSFRGSKNIQYF,TGTGCCAGCAGTTTCAGGGGGAGCAAAAACATTCAGTACTTC
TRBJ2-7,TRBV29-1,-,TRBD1,CSVGTASYEQYF,TGCAGCGTGGGGACAGCCTCCTACGAGCAGTACTTC
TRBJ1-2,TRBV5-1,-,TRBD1,CASSLGSGTGYGYTF,TGCGCCAGCAGCTTAGGGTCGGGGACAGGCTATGGCTACACCTTC
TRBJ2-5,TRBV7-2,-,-,CASSLGARGLETQYF,TGTGCCAGCAGCTTAGGGGCCCGGGGGTTAGAGACCCAGTACTTC
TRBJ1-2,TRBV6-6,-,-,CASSYSSAGGGYTF,TGTGCCAGCAGTTACTCGTCGGCCGGAGGGGGCTACACCTTC
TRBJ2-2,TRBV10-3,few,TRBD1,CAISEGTANTGELFF,TGTGCCATCAGTGAGGGGACAGCGAACACCGGGGAGCTGTTTTTT
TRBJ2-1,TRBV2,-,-,CASRTQGPSYNEQFF,TGTGCCAGCAGGACCCAGGGCCCCTCCTACAATGAGCAGTTCTTC
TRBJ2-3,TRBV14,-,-,CASSLRLSSTDTQYF,TGTGCCAGCAGCCTCAGACTTTCTAGCACAGATACGCAGTATTTT
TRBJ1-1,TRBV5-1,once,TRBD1,CASSLDGQGLNTEAFF,TGCGCCAGCAGCTTGGATGGACAGGGGCTGAACACTGAAGCTTTCTTT
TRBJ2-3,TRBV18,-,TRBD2,CASSPRTSGGVSTDTQYF,TGTGCCAGCTCACCAAGGACTAGCGGGGGGGTAAGCACAGATACGCAGTATTTT